These 10 T cell receptor beta chains were all obtained from the same sample, sequenced in a study of blood T cell repertoires in COVID-19. Produced via immunoSEQ multiplex PCR; TCRdb's table is partial and in-frame only. The repertoire holds approximately 180,000 clones, 87% seen once, with 1% to 1.5% in the top ten. The sequencing input was PBMCs or T cells enriched from blood (not recorded which). Receptors were obtained from a human donor with acute COVID-19. The donor label of this sample is uncertain.

This clone was seen just once. The V gene is TRBV5-4, the J gene TRBJ2-5; the match to TRBD2 covers 9 bases. Germline V gene data show CDR1 as SGHNT and CDR2 as YYREEE (reference sequence). The CDR3 has 15 amino acids. After removal of 0 bases from V and 5 bases from J, the junction contained 5 bases not matched to a gene. The CDR3 DNA follows: TGTGCCAGCAGCTTGGAGCCTAGCGGGGCGGAGACCCAGTACTTC. Protein sequence: CASSLEPSGAETQYF.

The V call is TRBV4-3, the J call TRBJ2-5; TRBD2 matches at 9 bases. J was trimmed by 4 bases and V by 0 bases; bases with no gene match: 6. Germline CDR1 reads LGHNA; CDR2 reads YSLEER. This CDR3 contains 16 residues. The DNA for the CDR3 is TGCGCCAGCAGCCAAGATAGCGGGGGTAGGGCAGAGACCCAGTACTTC. This gives the protein CASSQDSGGRAETQYF.

The chain employs TRBV10-3 and TRBJ2-7; TRBD1 is a possible D gene (6 bases). The germline V and J ends were trimmed by 4 bases and 2 bases, with 18 bases remaining between them. The CDR3 is 16 amino acids. The germline gives CDR1 ENHRY, CDR2 SYGVKD. The chain's CDR3 is CAISGATQDSPYEQYF. The CDR3 region has the DNA TGTGCCATCAGTGGGGCCACTCAGGACAGCCCCTACGAGCAGTACTTC.

The chain carries TRBV19 and TRBJ1-1; TRBD1 matches at 8 bases. J gave up 1 base and V 4 bases, and 2 bases lay outside the gene matches. Germline V gives CDR1 LNHDA, CDR2 SQIVND (reference sequence). The CDR3 consists of 14 residues. CDR3 sequence: CASSTGTGNTEAFF. The CDR3 DNA reads as TGTGCCAGTAGTACCGGGACAGGGAACACTGAAGCTTTCTTT.

Here the CDR3 reads CASSLASTSGAPPRELFF. CDR3 nucleotide sequence: TGTGCCAGCAGCTTAGCGTCGACTAGCGGGGCCCCCCCCCGGGAGCTGTTTTTT. The J gene is TRBJ2-2, the V gene TRBV7-8, with 11 bases that match TRBD2. The J segment lost 9 bases and the V segment lost 0 bases, leaving 12 bases of the junction unmatched. Germline CDR1 is SGHVS and CDR2 is FQNEAQ. This CDR3 region has 18 residues.

This clone was recorded once. The chain carries TRBV6-5 and TRBJ2-7; D is unclear. The CDR3 contains 15 residues. V was trimmed by 0 bases and J by 2 bases, leaving 11 bases between them. In germline, CDR1 is MNHEY, CDR2 SVGAGI. The CDR3 DNA is TGTGCCAGCAGTTACTCCCGGGTCGGCACCTACGAGCAGTACTTC. This codes for CASSYSRVGTYEQYF.

The chain has TRBV5-1 and TRBJ2-7; D is unresolved. Trimming took off 0 bases at V and 4 bases at J, with 11 bases between the two ends. In germline, CDR1 is SGHRS, CDR2 YFSETQ. This CDR3 contains 14 residues. The CDR3 reads CASSLDLGPYEQYF. The CDR3 nucleotides are TGCGCCAGCAGCTTGGATTTGGGCCCTTACGAGCAGTACTTC.

The CDR3 bases are TGTGCCAGCAGCTTAGGCGGTTTGGGGGCGCGCGGAAACACCATATATTTT. Protein: CASSLGGLGARGNTIYF. The genes are TRBV13 and TRBJ1-3; maybe TRBD1 (6 bases). In germline, CDR1 is PRHDT, CDR2 FYEKMQ (reference sequence). The V and J ends lost 0 bases and 4 bases respectively, with 16 bases between them. The CDR3 totals 17 residues.

The chain is built from TRBV5-4 and TRBJ2-7, with TRBD2 matching 12 bases. Germline CDR1 reads SGHNT; CDR2 reads YYREEE (reference sequence). The ends lost 5 bases at V and 3 bases at J; junction bases unmatched: 0. The CDR3 is made up of 13 amino acids. CDR3 sequence reads: CASRLAGGYEQYF. DNA for the CDR3: TGTGCCAGCAGACTAGCGGGGGGCTACGAGCAGTACTTC.

A few counts support this clone. The chain has TRBV6-6 and TRBJ1-3; the D gene is possibly TRBD1 (6 bases). Trimming removed 5 bases at V and 4 bases at J, with 24 bases between. Germline CDR1 is MNHNY and CDR2 is SVGAGI (reference sequence). The CDR3 sequence is 18 residues long. Here the CDR3 DNA reads TGTGCCAGCAGTCTACTCCGGGACACCACTTACTCCGGAAACACCATATATTTT. It yields the protein CASSLLRDTTYSGNTIYF.